The present TCR beta chain was sequenced within a study of shared T cell receptors in the human thymus. Only in-frame clones appear in the TCRdb table, and some are missing; sequencing was by immunoSEQ multiplex PCR. The sample records about 660,000 clones, around 89% being singletons. These data were also filed under a second study, of human thymus T cells. That study adds: What related research reported was that thymic repertoires overlapped highly among unrelated individuals.

Material: thymocytes. The receptor's source is a boy under two years old with a congenital heart defect.

The CDR3 loop reads CASSSKQGRAFF. The DNA for the CDR3 is TGTGCCAGCAGCTCCAAGCAGGGAAGGGCTTTCTTT. V and J are TRBV7-3 and TRBJ1-1; the D gene is possibly TRBD1 (5 bases). Germline CDR1 SGHTA, CDR2 FQGTGA. V was trimmed by 4 bases and J by 11 bases, leaving 14 bases between them. CDR3 size: 12 residues.